This T cell receptor beta chain was sequenced in a study of cytomegalovirus exposure and HLA in healthy donors. Primers included in the PCR were 60 Vbeta and 13 Jbeta primers. Data came from immunoSEQ multiplex PCR; TCRdb stores just in-frame clones and leaves some out. The sample has approximately 30,000 clones, roughly 64% seen once. V was pared by 9 bases and J by 8 bases, with 13 bases of the junction left unmatched. CDR1 and CDR2 from the germline V gene are MNHNS and SASEGT. The CDR3 loop spans 15 amino acids. V usage is TRBV6-1 and J usage is TRBJ1-6, with 7 positions matching TRBD1. The specimen was PBMCs. This clonotype originated in a man aged 35 to 55 in good health and CMV-seropositive. The CDR3 region is CASTRPTGRDSPLHF. The CDR3 DNA is TGTGCCAGTACAAGACCGACAGGGCGGGATTCACCCCTCCACTTT.